A selection of T cell receptor beta chains follows, all from one sample in a study of blood T cell repertoires in COVID-19. Repertoires were generated with immunoSEQ multiplex PCR, while TCRdb's copy carries only in-frame clones and drops some. Of approximately 170,000 clones listed, roughly 88% are singletons. Sequencing was carried out using peripheral blood. These receptors were obtained from an elderly man with COVID-19, enrolled during active disease. Each CDR3 is given with its conserved first and last residue. The order of the fields is V gene, clone size, J gene, D gene, CDR3 protein, CDR3 DNA. The D gene is left open where the match is weak. Some rows mark clone size as missing; the rest say once, few, many or name a class of expanded clone.

V gene: TRBV4-2
clone size: once
J gene: TRBJ2-7
D gene: .
CDR3 protein: CASSHNGQTSYEQYF
CDR3 DNA: TGTGCCAGCAGCCATAACGGACAGACCTCCTACGAGCAGTACTTC

V gene: TRBV18
clone size: .
J gene: TRBJ1-2
D gene: .
CDR3 protein: CASSPLGYSGYGYTF
CDR3 DNA: TGTGCCAGCTCACCCCTCGGTTATAGCGGCTATGGCTACACCTTC

V gene: TRBV2
clone size: .
J gene: TRBJ1-3
D gene: .
CDR3 protein: CASSEGTGSGNTIYF
CDR3 DNA: TGTGCCAGCAGCGAAGGTACAGGGTCTGGAAACACCATATATTTT

V gene: TRBV18
clone size: .
J gene: TRBJ2-3
D gene: TRBD2
CDR3 protein: CASSPWGGLEADTQYF
CDR3 DNA: TGTGCCAGCTCACCTTGGGGGGGACTGGAGGCAGATACGCAGTATTTT

V gene: TRBV5-1
clone size: .
J gene: TRBJ1-5
D gene: .
CDR3 protein: CASRGSGPNQPQHF
CDR3 DNA: TGCGCCAGCAGAGGGTCAGGGCCCAATCAGCCCCAGCATTTT

V gene: TRBV28
clone size: .
J gene: TRBJ2-7
D gene: .
CDR3 protein: CASSFHRQQAYEQYF
CDR3 DNA: TGTGCCAGCAGTTTTCACCGACAGCAAGCCTACGAGCAGTACTTC

V gene: TRBV3-1/TRBV3-2
clone size: .
J gene: TRBJ2-1
D gene: TRBD2
CDR3 protein: CASRFTSGGAPDEQFF
CDR3 DNA: TGTGCCAGCAGATTTACGAGCGGGGGGGCTCCGGATGAGCAGTTCTTC

V gene: TRBV18
clone size: .
J gene: TRBJ2-5
D gene: .
CDR3 protein: CASSPQGTSLQETQYF
CDR3 DNA: TGTGCCAGCTCACCACAGGGGACAAGCCTTCAAGAGACCCAGTACTTC

V gene: TRBV2
clone size: many
J gene: TRBJ2-7
D gene: TRBD2
CDR3 protein: CATSGGNHEQYF
CDR3 DNA: TGTGCCACCTCGGGGGGGAACCACGAGCAGTACTTC

V gene: TRBV5-5
clone size: .
J gene: TRBJ1-2
D gene: .
CDR3 protein: CASSLSRGRGNYGYTF
CDR3 DNA: TGTGCCAGCAGCTTGAGCAGGGGCAGAGGGAACTATGGCTACACCTTC

V gene: TRBV28
clone size: few
J gene: TRBJ1-4
D gene: .
CDR3 protein: CASSLTSRDLFF
CDR3 DNA: TGTGCCAGCAGTTTAACGTCGAGGGATCTGTTTTTT

V gene: TRBV18
clone size: .
J gene: TRBJ1-2
D gene: TRBD1
CDR3 protein: CASSPPGQGANYGYTF
CDR3 DNA: TGTGCCAGCTCACCACCGGGACAGGGAGCTAACTATGGCTACACCTTC

V gene: TRBV5-5
clone size: .
J gene: TRBJ2-7
D gene: .
CDR3 protein: CASSFRSEFYEQYF
CDR3 DNA: TGTGCCAGCAGCTTTCGGTCCGAATTCTACGAGCAGTACTTC

V gene: TRBV7-6
clone size: .
J gene: TRBJ2-3
D gene: TRBD1
CDR3 protein: CASTRGRVVTDTQYF
CDR3 DNA: TGTGCCAGCACCAGGGGGCGAGTTGTCACAGATACGCAGTATTTT

V gene: TRBV18
clone size: once
J gene: TRBJ2-7
D gene: .
CDR3 protein: CASSPGLLEEQYF
CDR3 DNA: TGTGCCAGCTCACCAGGACTCTTGGAGGAGCAGTACTTC

V gene: TRBV28
clone size: .
J gene: TRBJ1-5
D gene: .
CDR3 protein: CASSFRSRAINQPQHF
CDR3 DNA: TGTGCCAGCAGTTTTAGGTCCAGGGCGATAAATCAGCCCCAGCATTTT

V gene: TRBV7-9
clone size: .
J gene: TRBJ1-2
D gene: .
CDR3 protein: CASSLSFSFDNYGYTF
CDR3 DNA: TGTGCCAGCAGTTTATCCTTCAGTTTCGATAACTATGGCTACACCTTC

V gene: TRBV3-1/TRBV3-2
clone size: .
J gene: TRBJ2-3
D gene: .
CDR3 protein: CASSRGEGSGDTQYF
CDR3 DNA: TGTGCCAGCTCGCGAGGTGAGGGATCTGGAGATACGCAGTATTTT

V gene: TRBV2
clone size: .
J gene: TRBJ1-6
D gene: .
CDR3 protein: CASSDDSSSYNSPLHF
CDR3 DNA: TGTGCCAGCAGTGACGACAGCAGCTCCTATAATTCACCCCTCCACTTT

V gene: TRBV4-2
clone size: once
J gene: TRBJ2-1
D gene: .
CDR3 protein: CASSQDPRGNEQFF
CDR3 DNA: TGTGCCAGCAGCCAAGATCCCAGGGGCAATGAGCAGTTCTTC

V gene: TRBV7-2
clone size: .
J gene: TRBJ2-7
D gene: .
CDR3 protein: CASSLDGHLSYEQYF
CDR3 DNA: TGTGCCAGCAGCTTGGACGGACACCTCTCCTACGAGCAGTACTTC

V gene: TRBV28
clone size: once
J gene: TRBJ1-5
D gene: TRBD1
CDR3 protein: CASRQGAPNQPQHF
CDR3 DNA: TGTGCCAGCAGACAGGGGGCCCCCAATCAGCCCCAGCATTTT